One sample yielded the 28 T cell receptor beta chains listed below, sequenced in a study of cytomegalovirus exposure and HLA in healthy donors. Primers: 60 Vbeta forward and 13 Jbeta reverse. Clones were sequenced by immunoSEQ multiplex PCR, and TCRdb holds only the in-frame ones, with some missing. The listing records more than 40,000 clones. The sample comprised PBMCs. All receptors derive from a female donor in good health and CMV-seronegative.

The DNA for the CDR3 is TGTGCCTGGAGTCCCGCCAGCTCCTACGAGCAGTACTTC. The encoded protein is CAWSPASSYEQYF. The chain has TRBV30 and TRBJ2-7; unclear D gene. V lost 2 bases to trimming and J lost 0 bases, with 8 bases between them. The length of the CDR3 is 13 residues. Germline assignment: CDR1 GTSNPN and CDR2 SVGIG (reference sequence).

The chain uses TRBV4-3 and TRBJ2-1; D remains ambiguous. The CDR3 consists of 15 residues. V was trimmed by 0 bases and J by 8 bases, leaving 14 bases between them. Germline V lookup: CDR1 LGHNA, CDR2 YSLEER. The DNA for the CDR3 is TGCGCCAGCAGCCAAGATAGTCGAAAAAGCGATGAGCAGTTCTTC. As protein: CASSQDSRKSDEQFF.

The chain joins TRBV18 to TRBJ2-3; D is undetermined. Per germline, CDR1 KGHSH and CDR2 LQKENI. Trimming took 6 bases from V and 5 from J, leaving 9 bases between them. The CDR3 is 12 amino acids. In DNA, the CDR3 is TGTGCCAGCTCCCCTTACGGAGATACGCAGTATTTT. Amino acids: CASSPYGDTQYF.

This chain links TRBV6-1 with TRBJ1-5, with D perhaps matching TRBD1 (5 bases). The V gene's germline CDR1 is MNHNS and CDR2 SASEGT. Trimming removed 4 bases at V and 5 bases at J, with 9 bases between. The CDR3 is made up of 13 amino acids. The CDR3 sequence is CASSATAYQPQHF. CDR3 sequence (DNA): TGTGCCAGCAGTGCGACAGCATATCAGCCCCAGCATTTT.

The chain joins TRBV9 to TRBJ2-1; 9 nucleotides match TRBD2. Germline V lookup: CDR1 SGDLS, CDR2 YYNGEE. The CDR3 loop spans 17 amino acids. V lost 2 bases and J lost 9; bases outside the gene matches: 15. The CDR3: CASSVSQGLAGRVEQFF. The CDR3 region has the DNA TGTGCCAGCAGCGTCAGTCAGGGCCTAGCGGGAAGGGTTGAGCAGTTCTTC.

The chain uses TRBV4-3 and TRBJ2-7; 7 positions agree with TRBD1. This CDR3 spans 14 amino acids. In germline, CDR1 is LGHNA, CDR2 YSLEER. V gave up 8 bases and J gave up 3 bases; unmatched junction bases: 10. The CDR3 nucleotides read TGCGCCAGCGCCGAAGGGACAGACCTCTACGAGCAGTACTTC. Amino acids: CASAEGTDLYEQYF.

The rearrangement links TRBV5-1 to TRBJ2-4; 14 bases are shared with TRBD2. V shed 0 bases, J shed 0 bases, and the junction held 14 bases outside the gene matches. The germline V gene encodes CDR1 SGHRS and CDR2 YFSETQ. The CDR3 spans 22 residues. CDR3 coding DNA: TGCGCCAGCAGCTTGGTAGGACTAGCGGGAGGCCGCGGTAACAAAGCCAAAAACATTCAGTACTTC. Protein sequence: CASSLVGLAGGRGNKAKNIQYF.

The chain is built from TRBV7-2 and TRBJ2-1, with 8 positions matching TRBD2. CDR1 is SGHTA, CDR2 FQGNSA, per germline. V was clipped by 5 bases and J by 10 bases; unmatched bases: 4. The CDR3 consists of 12 residues. The CDR3 DNA reads as TGTGCCAGCAGCAGACCTAGCGGGGAGCAGTTCTTC. It yields the protein CASSRPSGEQFF.

CDR3 protein: CASAGTGRTRGNQPQHF. For the CDR3, the DNA is TGTGCCAGCGCCGGGACAGGTCGAACCAGGGGCAATCAGCCCCAGCATTTT. This chain joins TRBV27 and TRBJ1-5, with 8 positions matching TRBD1. The junction had 14 bases not matched to a gene; V was cut back by 8 bases and J by 2 bases. Germline V CDR1 and CDR2: MNHEY, SMNVEV (reference sequence). The CDR3 totals 17 residues.

The chain carries TRBV29-1 and TRBJ1-1, with D unresolved. The CDR3 is made up of 12 amino acids. Germline assignment: CDR1 SQVTM and CDR2 ANQGSEA. V shed 3 bases and J shed 4 bases, with 9 bases lying between them. CDR3 loop: CSVDRAGTEAFF. The CDR3 coding sequence is TGCAGCGTTGACCGGGCGGGCACTGAAGCTTTCTTT. Full variable domain (remainder filled in from reference TRBV29-1 and TRBJ1-1): SAVISQKPSRDICQRGTSLTIQCQVDSQVTMMFWYRQQPGQSLTLIATANQGSEATYESGFVIDKFPISRPNLTFSTLTVSNMSPEDSSIYLCSVDRAGTEAFFGQGTRLTVV.

The chain uses TRBV5-4 and TRBJ1-2; 11 nucleotides match TRBD1. This CDR3 contains 16 residues. With V trimmed by 4 bases and J by 5 bases, 10 bases remained unmatched. Germline CDR1 reads SGHNT; CDR2 reads YYREEE (reference sequence). The CDR3 region has the DNA TGTGCCAGCAGCCCATCCGGGACAGGGGGGCGATATGGCTACACCTTC. Encoded protein: CASSPSGTGGRYGYTF.

The V and J genes are TRBV7-3 and TRBJ1-1, with unresolved D. The CDR3 spans 13 residues. Germline assignment: CDR1 SGHTA and CDR2 FQGTGA. V was pared by 1 base and J by 9 bases, with 12 bases between. The CDR3 spells CASSLRRGSQAFF. The CDR3 bases are TGTGCCAGCAGCTTAAGGCGGGGTAGTCAAGCTTTCTTT.

V is TRBV6-1 and J is TRBJ2-7; 9 bases map to TRBD2. The germline V gene has CDR1 MNHNS and CDR2 SASEGT. This CDR3 region has 15 residues. With V trimmed by 7 bases and J by 6 bases, 13 bases remained unmatched. Written as DNA, the CDR3 is TGTGCCAGCACCAGATTAGCGGGAGATTTGTCCGAGCAGTACTTC. Protein product: CASTRLAGDLSEQYF.

V gene TRBV4-1 combines with J gene TRBJ2-2, with TRBD2 matching over 12 bases. Trimming cost V 3 bases and J 1 base; bases outside gene matches: 3. Germline CDR1 and CDR2: MGHRA and YSYEKL. The CDR3 extends over 17 amino acids. CDR3 bases: TGCGCCAGCAGCCATATGACTAGCGGGGGGAACACCGGGGAGCTGTTTTTT. It encodes CASSHMTSGGNTGELFF.

The V call is TRBV7-6, the J call TRBJ1-2, with D perhaps matching TRBD1 (6 bases). With 5 bases removed from V and 4 bases from J, the gap between germline ends came to 14 bases. Germline CDR1 SGHVS, CDR2 FNYEAQ. The CDR3 has 14 amino acids. In DNA, the CDR3 is TGTGCCAGCAGCGCGTCGCAGGGGCTCTATGGCTACACCTTC. It specifies CASSASQGLYGYTF.

The CDR3 reads CASSPPYSGGVNVYEQYF. The CDR3 bases are TGTGCCAGCAGTCCCCCATATAGCGGGGGGGTAAATGTCTACGAGCAGTACTTC. The J gene is TRBJ2-7, the V gene TRBV5-6; 11 bases map to TRBD2. From germline, CDR1 is SGHDT and CDR2 YYEEEE. The junction had 16 bases not matched to a gene; V was cut back by 5 bases and J by 3 bases. This CDR3 spans 18 amino acids.

The V gene is TRBV11-3, the J gene TRBJ2-7; D gene ambiguous. Germline V gene lookup returns CDR1 SGHNT and CDR2 YENEEA. V dropped 5 bases and J dropped 3 bases, with 5 bases sitting between them. CDR3 length equals 11 residues. CDR3 in amino acids: CASSANYEQYF. The CDR3 nucleotides read TGTGCCAGCAGCGCTAACTACGAGCAGTACTTC.

The chain has TRBV2 and TRBJ2-1; 8 bases agree with TRBD2. This CDR3 is 14 amino acids long. The ends lost 8 bases at V and 4 bases at J; junction bases unmatched: 7. Looked up from germline, CDR1 is SNHLY and CDR2 is FYNNEI. The CDR3 protein is CASAGRAVYNEQFF. In nucleotides, the CDR3 is TGTGCCAGCGCCGGGAGGGCCGTGTACAATGAGCAGTTCTTC. Full variable domain (outside the CDR3, taken from reference TRBV2 and TRBJ2-1): EPEVTQTPSHQVTQMGQEVILRCVPISNHLYFYWYRQILGQKVEFLVSFYNNEISEKSEIFDDQFSVERPDGSNFTLKIRSTKLEDSAMYFCASAGRAVYNEQFFGPGTRLTVL.

This chain connects TRBV18 to TRBJ2-7; TRBD1 agrees at 10 bases. J was trimmed by 6 bases and V by 3 bases; bases with no gene match: 8. Germline lookup yields CDR1 KGHSH and CDR2 LQKENI. The CDR3 runs 15 residues. The DNA of the CDR3 is TGTGCCAGCTCACCCCTCGGGACAGGGGTCGGCGAGCAGTACTTC. Protein product: CASSPLGTGVGEQYF.

J is TRBJ2-7 and V is TRBV5-1, with 8 bases matching TRBD1. This CDR3 has 14 amino acids. V dropped 0 bases and J dropped 6; count of bases not matched to a gene: 5. Germline assignment: CDR1 SGHRS and CDR2 YFSETQ. In nucleotides, the CDR3 is TGCGCCAGCAGCTTGGCGGCAGGGGGCGGCGAGCAGTACTTC. The encoded protein is CASSLAAGGGEQYF. Variable domain in full (rest from reference TRBV5-1 and TRBJ2-7): KAGVTQTPRYLIKTRGQQVTLSCSPISGHRSVSWYQQTPGQGLQFLFEYFSETQRNKGNFPGRFSGRQFSNSRSEMNVSTLELGDSALYLCASSLAAGGGEQYFGPGTRLTVT.

Remarks on this clone: The junction and the germline gene differ at one end; a read error may be behind it. V and J are TRBV7-7 and TRBJ1-1, with D unresolved. This CDR3 has 13 amino acids. CDR1 SSHAT and CDR2 FNYEAQ come from the germline V gene (reference sequence). CDR3 region: CASSWRPGTEAFF. The CDR3 DNA reads TGTGCTAGCAGCTGGCGCCCGGGGACTGAAGCTTTCTTT.

The chain recombines TRBV27 with TRBJ1-1; D is uncertain. V lost 0 bases, J lost 1 base, and 6 bases lay in between. Germline lookup yields CDR1 MNHEY and CDR2 SMNVEV (reference sequence). CDR3 length equals 14 residues. The CDR3 DNA reads TGTGCCAGCAGTTTATCAGAGTCGAACACTGAAGCTTTCTTT. The encoded protein is CASSLSESNTEAFF.

Notes on this clone: The junction departs from the called germline gene at one end, perhaps through a read error. The V and J genes are TRBV30 and TRBJ1-2; 9 bases fit TRBD1. CDR3 size: 14 residues. Germline-derived CDR1 and CDR2 are GTSNPN and SVGIG (reference sequence). CDR3 loop: CAWAGTGIEDGYAF. CDR3 DNA: TGTGCCTGGGCAGGGACAGGGATCGAGGATGGCTACGCCTTC.

The chain recombines TRBV10-2 with TRBJ2-7; perhaps TRBD1 as D (5 bases). The CDR3 length is 14 residues. Trimming pared 0 bases from V and 5 bases from J, leaving 11 bases between. The germline V gene has CDR1 WSHSY and CDR2 SAAADI. The CDR3 here is CASSESGALHEQYF. The CDR3 DNA reads TGCGCCAGCAGTGAGTCAGGGGCCCTCCACGAGCAGTACTTC.

The chain joins TRBV14 to TRBJ2-7, with TRBD1 identical over 10 bases. Trimming removed 2 bases from V and 8 bases from J; junction bases left unmatched: 6. This CDR3 has 14 residues. CDR1 and CDR2 (germline): SGHDN, FVKESK. Here the CDR3 reads CASSQQDRGPKQYF. CDR3 nucleotides: TGTGCCAGCAGCCAACAAGACAGGGGGCCTAAGCAGTACTTC.

This chain joins TRBV5-4 and TRBJ1-2; maybe TRBD1 (6 bases). The V gene's germline CDR1 is SGHNT and CDR2 YYREEE (reference sequence). The V end was cut by 4 bases, the J end by 8 bases, with 21 bases between. The CDR3 sequence is 15 residues long. CDR3 in DNA: TGTGCCAGCAGCCTTGGGACGGCGGGGGCTTGGGGCTACACCTTC. Translation gives CASSLGTAGAWGYTF.

This chain uses TRBV15 with TRBJ2-3, with D possibly TRBD2 on 7 matching bases. The germline V gene encodes CDR1 LNHNV and CDR2 YYDKDF (reference sequence). The CDR3 is made up of 15 amino acids. The ends were cut back, 5 bases at V and 2 bases at J, with 14 bases in the middle. CDR3 sequence reads: CATSGGAGYTDTQYF. CDR3 bases: TGTGCCACCAGCGGGGGGGCGGGGTACACAGATACGCAGTATTTT. The whole variable domain, remainder taken from reference TRBV15 and TRBJ2-3, is DAMVIQNPRYQVTQFGKPVTLSCSQTLNHNVMYWYQQKSSQAPKLLFHYYDKDFNNEADTPDNFQSRRPNTSFCFLDIRSPGLGDTAMYLCATSGGAGYTDTQYFGPGTRLTVL.

The rearrangement joins TRBV5-4 to TRBJ1-6; D unresolved. The CDR3 contains 18 residues. Trimming took 0 bases from V and 4 from J, leaving 17 bases between them. The germline CDR1 and CDR2 sequences are SGHNT and YYREEE (reference sequence). The CDR3 region has the DNA TGTGCCAGCAGCTTGGTTGGGCCTGCCACAACTTATAATTCACCCCTCCACTTT. Protein product: CASSLVGPATTYNSPLHF.